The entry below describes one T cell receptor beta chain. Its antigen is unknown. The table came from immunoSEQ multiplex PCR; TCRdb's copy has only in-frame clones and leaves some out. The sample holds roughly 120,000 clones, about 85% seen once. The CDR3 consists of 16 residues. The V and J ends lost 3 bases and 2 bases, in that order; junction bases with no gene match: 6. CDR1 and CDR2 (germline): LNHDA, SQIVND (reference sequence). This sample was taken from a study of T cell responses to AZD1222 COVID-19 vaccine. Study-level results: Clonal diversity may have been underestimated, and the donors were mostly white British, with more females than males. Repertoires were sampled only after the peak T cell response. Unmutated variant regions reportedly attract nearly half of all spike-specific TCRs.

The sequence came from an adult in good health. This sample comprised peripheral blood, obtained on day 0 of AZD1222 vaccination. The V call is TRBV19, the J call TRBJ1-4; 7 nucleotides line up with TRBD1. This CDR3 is CASSIRTGMTNEKLFF. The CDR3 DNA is TGTGCCAGTAGTATCAGGACAGGCATGACTAATGAAAAACTGTTTTTT.